This TCR beta chain was identified during a study of blood T cells in healthy people across ages. Study-wide findings and caveats: Higher diversity, along with more naive CD4+ cells, distinguished long-lived donors from aged donors. Older age coincided with a roughly linear decline in TCR beta diversity per million T cells. Donor CMV status, an unknown factor, possibly confounded changes in expanded clonotypes.

Isolation per sample recovered at least 7 million PBMCs. For this clonotype: The antigen remains unidentified. One end of the junction fails to match germline, which may point to a read error.

The V gene's germline CDR1 is LGHNA and CDR2 YNFKEQ. CDR3 length: 13 residues. Together with a sample-barcoded 5' primer, a J-beta primer mix was included in a second PCR lasting about 6 to 12 cycles. TCRdb analysed the 5' RACE reads with MiXCR anew, one entry per CDR3 protein. The data contain 1.5 million to 2 million distinct CDR3 sequences, about 28% of them singletons. Sequencing was performed on blood. The source of this sequence is a woman younger than 45 in good health. The V call is TRBV4-2, the J call TRBJ2-5; D may be TRBD2 (5 bases). The CDR3 DNA is TGTACCAGCAGCCAAGCGGCGCAAGAGACCCAGTACTTC. Translating gives CTSSQAAQETQYF.